This T cell receptor (beta chain) is drawn from a study of T cells after yellow fever vaccination. Findings and limits, study-wide: Reappearing after the booster were most of the clones from primary vaccination (96% CD4, roughly 86% CD8).

Universal primer sites and UMIs were introduced during 5'RACE template-switching synthesis of TCR cDNA. TCRdb analysed the 5' RACE reads with MiXCR anew, one entry per CDR3 protein. Among approximately 70,000 distinct CDR3 sequences, just over 6.5% were seen once, and the ten largest hold about 40%. Germline V gives CDR1 SGHVS, CDR2 FQNEAQ. After removal of 5 bases from V and 1 base from J, the junction contained 6 bases not matched to a gene. This CDR3 has 15 amino acids. Worth noting for this clonotype: Its antigen is unidentified.

This clonotype originated in a man between 18 and 35 years old who received the YFV17D yellow fever vaccine. This chain joins TRBV7-8 and TRBJ2-7; 9 bases are a match to TRBD2. Sample: CD8+ T cells sorted from PBMCs, taken about 41 days after the first yellow fever vaccination. The CDR3 coding sequence is TGTGCCAGCAGCCGATGGGCGGGGGGGTCCTACGAGCAGTACTTC. Its protein is CASSRWAGGSYEQYF.